The T cell receptor beta chain under discussion was sequenced for a study of OX40 agonist ivuxolimab in advanced cancers. The protocol was immunoSEQ multiplex PCR, while the TCRdb copy is restricted to in-frame clones and leaves out a portion. Here the sample spans 40,000 to 45,000 clones, about four fifths being singletons. Trimming cost V 7 bases and J 4 bases; bases outside gene matches: 4. This CDR3 region has 15 residues. Germline CDR1 and CDR2: MNHNY and SVGAGI (reference sequence). The sequence was collected from an adult with an advanced solid tumor such as melanoma, head and neck, liver or kidney cancer. This material consisted of CD4+ or CD8+ T cells sorted from blood, taken in a trial of the OX40 agonist ivuxolimab. V is TRBV6-6 and J is TRBJ2-2; TRBD2 aligns across 12 bases. The CDR3 loop is CASNRGLAGTGELFF. Here the CDR3 DNA reads TGTGCCAGCAATAGGGGACTAGCGGGCACCGGGGAGCTGTTTTTT.